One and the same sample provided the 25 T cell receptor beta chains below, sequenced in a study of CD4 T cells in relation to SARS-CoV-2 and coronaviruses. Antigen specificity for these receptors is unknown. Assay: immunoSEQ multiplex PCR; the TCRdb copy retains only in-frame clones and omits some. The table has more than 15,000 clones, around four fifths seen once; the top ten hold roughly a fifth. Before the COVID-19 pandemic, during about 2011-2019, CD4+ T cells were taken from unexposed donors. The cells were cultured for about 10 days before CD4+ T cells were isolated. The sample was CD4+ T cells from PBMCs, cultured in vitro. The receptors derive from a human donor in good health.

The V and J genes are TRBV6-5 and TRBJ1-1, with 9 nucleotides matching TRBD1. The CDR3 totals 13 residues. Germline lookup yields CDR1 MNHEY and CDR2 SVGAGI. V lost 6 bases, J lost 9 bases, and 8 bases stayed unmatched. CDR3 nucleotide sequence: TGTGCCAGCAGCCTCCGGACAGGGGTCAAAGCTTTCTTT. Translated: CASSLRTGVKAFF.

This CDR3 is CASKEGWSSYEQYF. For the CDR3, the DNA is TGTGCCAGCAAGGAGGGTTGGAGCTCCTACGAGCAGTACTTC. V and J are TRBV6-6 and TRBJ2-7, with a possible D match to TRBD2 (6 bases). Trimming took 7 bases from V and 0 from J, leaving 13 bases between them. Germline V gene data show CDR1 as MNHNY and CDR2 as SVGAGI (reference sequence). The CDR3 consists of 14 residues.

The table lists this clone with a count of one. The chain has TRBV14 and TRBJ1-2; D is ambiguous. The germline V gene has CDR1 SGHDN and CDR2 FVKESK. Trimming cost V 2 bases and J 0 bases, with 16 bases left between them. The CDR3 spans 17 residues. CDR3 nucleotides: TGTGCCAGCAGCCAACAAGTCGGTCGCTTAGCTAACTATGGCTACACCTTC. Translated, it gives CASSQQVGRLANYGYTF. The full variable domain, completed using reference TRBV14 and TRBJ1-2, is EAGVTQFPSHSVIEKGQTVTLRCDPISGHDNLYWYRRVMGKEIKFLLHFVKESKQDESGMPNNRFLAERTGGTYSTLKVQPAELEDSGVYFCASSQQVGRLANYGYTFGSGTRLTVV.

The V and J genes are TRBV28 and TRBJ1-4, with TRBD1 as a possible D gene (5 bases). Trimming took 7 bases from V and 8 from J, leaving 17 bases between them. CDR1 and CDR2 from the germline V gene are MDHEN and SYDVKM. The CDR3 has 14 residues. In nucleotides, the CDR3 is TGTGCCAGCAACGAACTTCAGGGAGGGGAAAAACTGTTTTTT. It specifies CASNELQGGEKLFF.

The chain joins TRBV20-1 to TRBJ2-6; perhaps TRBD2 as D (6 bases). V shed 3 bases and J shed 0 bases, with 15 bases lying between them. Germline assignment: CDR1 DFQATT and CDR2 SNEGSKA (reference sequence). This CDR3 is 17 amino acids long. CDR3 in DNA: TGCAGTGCTAGTAACCGGGAGCTACCCTCTGGGGCCAACGTCCTGACTTTC. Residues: CSASNRELPSGANVLTF.

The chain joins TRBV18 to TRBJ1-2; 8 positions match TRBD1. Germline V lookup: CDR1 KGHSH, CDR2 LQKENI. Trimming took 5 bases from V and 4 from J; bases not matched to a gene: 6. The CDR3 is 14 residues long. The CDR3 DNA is TGTGCCAGCTCATCCGAGACAGGGGCCTATGGCTACACCTTC. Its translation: CASSSETGAYGYTF.

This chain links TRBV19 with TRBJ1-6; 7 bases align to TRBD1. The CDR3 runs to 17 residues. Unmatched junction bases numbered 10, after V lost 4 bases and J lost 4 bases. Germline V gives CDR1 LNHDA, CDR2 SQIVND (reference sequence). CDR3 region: CASSSRDSGFYNSPLHF. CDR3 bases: TGTGCCAGTAGTAGCAGGGACAGCGGCTTTTATAATTCACCCCTCCACTTT.

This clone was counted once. CDR3 loop: CASSSGTDFQQFF. The CDR3 DNA follows: TGTGCCAGCAGCTCCGGGACAGATTTTCAGCAGTTCTTC. The chain links TRBV7-7 to TRBJ2-1; the match to TRBD1 covers 7 bases. The CDR3 covers 13 residues. CDR1 SSHAT and CDR2 FNYEAQ come from the germline V gene (reference sequence). Unmatched junction bases numbered 8, after V lost 4 bases and J lost 11 bases.

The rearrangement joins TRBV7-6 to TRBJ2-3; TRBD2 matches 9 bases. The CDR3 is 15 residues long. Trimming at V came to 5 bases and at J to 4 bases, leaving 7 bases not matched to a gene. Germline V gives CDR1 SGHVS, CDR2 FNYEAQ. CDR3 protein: CASSTIAGAPDTQYF. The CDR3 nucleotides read TGTGCCAGCAGCACTATAGCGGGAGCCCCAGATACGCAGTATTTT.

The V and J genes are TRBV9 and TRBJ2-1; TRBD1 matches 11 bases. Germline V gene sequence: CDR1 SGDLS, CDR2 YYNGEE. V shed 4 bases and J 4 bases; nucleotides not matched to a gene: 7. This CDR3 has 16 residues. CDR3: CASSLPGDRGYNEQFF. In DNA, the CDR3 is TGTGCCAGCAGCCTCCCGGGGGACAGGGGGTACAATGAGCAGTTCTTC.

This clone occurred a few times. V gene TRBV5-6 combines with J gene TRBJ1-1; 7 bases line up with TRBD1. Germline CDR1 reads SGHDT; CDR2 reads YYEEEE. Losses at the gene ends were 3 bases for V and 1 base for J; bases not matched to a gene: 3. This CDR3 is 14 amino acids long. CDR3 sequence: CASSSGQRNTEAFF. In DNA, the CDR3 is TGTGCCAGCAGCTCGGGACAGCGGAACACTGAAGCTTTCTTT.

CDR3 nucleotides: TGTGCCAGCTCACCATCAGCCATAACCTACGAGCAGTACTTC. Residues: CASSPSAITYEQYF. V usage is TRBV18 and J usage is TRBJ2-7; no definite D call. Trimming cost V 2 bases and J 2 bases, with 10 bases left between them. Germline-derived CDR1 and CDR2 are KGHSH and LQKENI. CDR3 length: 14 residues.

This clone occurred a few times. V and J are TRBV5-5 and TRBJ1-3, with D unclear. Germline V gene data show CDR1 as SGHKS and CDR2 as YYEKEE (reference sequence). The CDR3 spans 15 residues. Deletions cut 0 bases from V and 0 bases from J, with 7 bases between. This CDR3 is CASSLVGDSGNTIYF. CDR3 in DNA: TGTGCCAGCAGCTTGGTCGGGGACTCTGGAAACACCATATATTTT.

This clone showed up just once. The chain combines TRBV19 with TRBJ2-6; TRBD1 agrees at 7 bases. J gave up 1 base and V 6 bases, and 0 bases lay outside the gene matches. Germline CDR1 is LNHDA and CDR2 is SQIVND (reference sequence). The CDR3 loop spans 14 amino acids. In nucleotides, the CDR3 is TGTGCCAGTAGGACAGGGTCTGGGGCCAACGTCCTGACTTTC. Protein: CASRTGSGANVLTF.

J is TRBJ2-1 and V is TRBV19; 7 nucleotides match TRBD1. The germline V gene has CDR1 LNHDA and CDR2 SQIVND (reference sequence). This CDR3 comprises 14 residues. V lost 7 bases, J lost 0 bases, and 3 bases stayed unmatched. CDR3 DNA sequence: TGTGCCAGTAAACAGGGGAGCTCCTACAATGAGCAGTTCTTC. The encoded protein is CASKQGSSYNEQFF.

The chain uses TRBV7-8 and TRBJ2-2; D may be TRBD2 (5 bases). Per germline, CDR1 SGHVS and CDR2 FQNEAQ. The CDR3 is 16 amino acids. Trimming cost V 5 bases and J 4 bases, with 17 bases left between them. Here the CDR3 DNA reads TGTGCCAGCAGCGTAGGCACACGGAGCGGCACCGGGGAGCTGTTTTTT. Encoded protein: CASSVGTRSGTGELFF. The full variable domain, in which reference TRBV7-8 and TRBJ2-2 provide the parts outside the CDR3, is GAGVSQSPRYKVAKRGQDVALRCDPISGHVSLFWYQQALGQGPEFLTYFQNEAQLDKSGLPSDRFFAERPEGSVSTLKIQRTQQEDSAVYLCASSVGTRSGTGELFFGEGSRLTVL.

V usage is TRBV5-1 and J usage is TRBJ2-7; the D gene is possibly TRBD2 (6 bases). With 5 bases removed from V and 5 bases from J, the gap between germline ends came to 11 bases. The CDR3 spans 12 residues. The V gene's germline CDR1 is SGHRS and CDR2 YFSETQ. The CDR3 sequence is CASSRGTHEQYF. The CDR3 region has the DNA TGCGCCAGCAGTCGCGGGACCCACGAGCAGTACTTC. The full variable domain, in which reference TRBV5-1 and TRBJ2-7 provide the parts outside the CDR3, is KAGVTQTPRYLIKTRGQQVTLSCSPISGHRSVSWYQQTPGQGLQFLFEYFSETQRNKGNFPGRFSGRQFSNSRSEMNVSTLELGDSALYLCASSRGTHEQYFGPGTRLTVT.

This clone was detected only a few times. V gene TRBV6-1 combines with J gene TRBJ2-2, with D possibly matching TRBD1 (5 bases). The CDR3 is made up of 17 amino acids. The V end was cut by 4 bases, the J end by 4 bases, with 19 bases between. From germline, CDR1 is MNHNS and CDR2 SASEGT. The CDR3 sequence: CASSVQDAQEITGELFF. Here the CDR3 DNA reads TGTGCCAGCAGTGTACAGGATGCCCAAGAGATCACCGGGGAGCTGTTTTTT.

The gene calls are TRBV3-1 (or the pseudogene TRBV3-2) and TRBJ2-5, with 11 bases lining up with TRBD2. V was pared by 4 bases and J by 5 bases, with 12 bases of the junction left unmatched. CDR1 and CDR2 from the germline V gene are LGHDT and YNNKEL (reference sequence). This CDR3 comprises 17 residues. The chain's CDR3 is CASSPRGSGRALETQYF. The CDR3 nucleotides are TGTGCCAGCAGCCCACGGGGTAGCGGGAGGGCCCTGGAGACCCAGTACTTC.

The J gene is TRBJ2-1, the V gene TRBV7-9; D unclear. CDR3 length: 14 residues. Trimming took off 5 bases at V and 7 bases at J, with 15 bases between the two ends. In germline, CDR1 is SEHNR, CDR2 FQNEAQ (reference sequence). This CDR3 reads CASSLTDGSNEQFF. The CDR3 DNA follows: TGTGCCAGCAGCCTAACAGACGGGTCGAATGAGCAGTTCTTC.

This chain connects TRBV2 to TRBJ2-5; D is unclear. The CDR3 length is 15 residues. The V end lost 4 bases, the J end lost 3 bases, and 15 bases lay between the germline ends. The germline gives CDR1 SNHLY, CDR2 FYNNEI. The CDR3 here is CASSALTVVKETQYF. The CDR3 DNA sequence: TGTGCCAGCAGTGCGCTAACAGTGGTAAAAGAGACCCAGTACTTC.

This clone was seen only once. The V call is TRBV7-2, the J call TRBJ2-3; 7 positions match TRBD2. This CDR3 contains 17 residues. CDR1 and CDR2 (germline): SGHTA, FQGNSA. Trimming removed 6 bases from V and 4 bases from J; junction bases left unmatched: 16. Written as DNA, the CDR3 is TGTGCCAGCAGGCCTGGTGGCGGGAGAGCGGGGTCAGATACGCAGTATTTT. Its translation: CASRPGGGRAGSDTQYF.

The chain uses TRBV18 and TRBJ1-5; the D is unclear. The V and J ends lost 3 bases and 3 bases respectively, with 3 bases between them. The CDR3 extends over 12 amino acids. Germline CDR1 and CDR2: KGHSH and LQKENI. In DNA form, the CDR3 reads TGTGCCAGCTCACCTTTCAATCAGCCCCAGCATTTT. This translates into CASSPFNQPQHF.

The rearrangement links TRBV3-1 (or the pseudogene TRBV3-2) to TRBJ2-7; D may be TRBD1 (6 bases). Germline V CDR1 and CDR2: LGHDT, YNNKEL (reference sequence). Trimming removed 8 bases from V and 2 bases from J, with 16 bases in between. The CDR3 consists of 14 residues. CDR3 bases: TGTGCCAGCTCCCAGGGGACGGCAGCCTACGAGCAGTACTTC. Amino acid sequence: CASSQGTAAYEQYF.

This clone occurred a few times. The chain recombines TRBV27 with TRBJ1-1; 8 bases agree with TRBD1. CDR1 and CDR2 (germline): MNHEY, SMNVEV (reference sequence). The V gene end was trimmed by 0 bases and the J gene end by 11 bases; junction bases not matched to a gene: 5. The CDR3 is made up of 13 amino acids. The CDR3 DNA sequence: TGTGCCAGCAGTTTATCTTGGGGACAGGCGGCTTTCTTT. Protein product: CASSLSWGQAAFF.